The next 17 T cell receptor beta chains were all read from a single sample in a study of STAT3 mutations in large granular lymphocyte leukemia. Notes on the study in general: Every T-cell large granular lymphocyte leukemia patient had at least one immunodominant TCR beta clonotype.

The repertoire was sequenced with immunoSEQ multiplex PCR; TCRdb's copy has only in-frame clones and lacks some. The data contain tens of thousands of clones, about 88% of them seen just once; the ten biggest clones take up 0.35% to 0.5%. Antigens for these TCRs are unknown. Specimen: PBMCs. These receptors all come from a human donor with T large granular lymphocyte leukemia. Some clones in this sample may be carry-over from other donors' samples.

The rearrangement uses TRBV6-5 and TRBJ1-4, with D uncertain. The germline V gene encodes CDR1 MNHEY and CDR2 SVGAGI. The ends were cut back, 0 bases at V and 7 bases at J, with 3 bases in the middle. This CDR3 comprises 12 residues. The CDR3: CASSYSGEKLFF. For the CDR3, the DNA is TGTGCCAGCAGTTACTCAGGTGAAAAACTGTTTTTT.

This chain links TRBV5-1 with TRBJ1-3; D not certain. V was cut by 4 bases and J by 2 bases, with 13 bases left in between. CDR3 length: 15 residues. Germline CDR1 and CDR2: SGHRS and YFSETQ. CDR3 coding DNA: TGCGCCAGCAGCCCGACGGGTGGCGCTGGAAACACCATATATTTT. Its protein product is CASSPTGGAGNTIYF.

J is TRBJ2-7 and V is TRBV7-9; D may be TRBD1 or TRBD2 (6 bases each). From germline, CDR1 is SEHNR and CDR2 FQNEAQ (reference sequence). The CDR3 spans 16 residues. V was trimmed by 5 bases and J by 3 bases, leaving 20 bases between them. CDR3: CASSPPGAGPVYEQYV. The CDR3 DNA reads TGTGCCAGCAGCCCCCCGGGGGCAGGACCTGTCTACGAGCAGTACGTC.

The chain employs TRBV29-1 and TRBJ2-2, with 8 positions matching TRBD1. CDR1 and CDR2 from the germline V gene are SQVTM and ANQGSEA. This CDR3 has 14 residues. The V and J ends lost 6 bases and 4 bases, in that order; junction bases with no gene match: 7. The CDR3 here is CSVLGDRGTGELFF. CDR3 in DNA: TGCAGCGTCCTGGGTGACAGGGGCACCGGGGAGCTGTTTTTT.

The V gene is TRBV15, the J gene TRBJ1-2, with D possibly TRBD1 on 6 matching bases. Germline V gene data show CDR1 as LNHNV and CDR2 as YYDKDF (reference sequence). This CDR3 contains 16 residues. The V end was cut by 1 base, the J end by 4 bases, with 16 bases between. CDR3 bases: TGTGCCACCAGCAGAGTAGTCGGCAGGGGAAGCTATGGCTACACCTTC. Its translation: CATSRVVGRGSYGYTF.

This clone was detected only once. The rearrangement uses TRBV5-4 and TRBJ1-1; D not certain. V lost 0 bases and J lost 1, with 13 bases in between. Germline V gene data show CDR1 as SGHNT and CDR2 as YYREEE (reference sequence). The CDR3 loop spans 16 amino acids. CDR3 sequence: CASSLARVRSNTEAFF. CDR3 sequence (DNA): TGTGCCAGCAGCTTGGCGCGGGTACGTTCGAACACTGAAGCTTTCTTT. The full variable domain, its missing parts supplied by reference TRBV5-4 and TRBJ1-1, is ETGVTQSPTHLIKTRGQQVTLRCSSQSGHNTVSWYQQALGQGPQFIFQYYREEENGRGNFPPRFSGLQFPNYSSELNVNALELDDSALYLCASSLARVRSNTEAFFGQGTRLTVV.

J is TRBJ2-3 and V is TRBV5-1; no definite D call. Per the germline V gene, CDR1 is SGHRS and CDR2 is YFSETQ. The CDR3 is 14 amino acids. Trimming left V 4 bases short and J 2 bases short, with 11 bases between. DNA for the CDR3: TGCGCCAGCAGCCTCACTACACTCACAGATACGCAGTATTTT. Residues: CASSLTTLTDTQYF.

The chain joins TRBV15 to TRBJ2-7; D uncertain. Trimming took off 4 bases at V and 3 bases at J, with 7 bases between the two ends. The CDR3 length is 12 residues. Germline V lookup: CDR1 LNHNV, CDR2 YYDKDF (reference sequence). Written as DNA, the CDR3 is TGTGCCACCAGCACACCAGGCTACGAGCAGTACTTC. Translating it yields CATSTPGYEQYF.

The V gene is TRBV6-5, the J gene TRBJ1-3; D remains ambiguous. The CDR3 extends over 13 amino acids. Trimming removed 4 bases at V and 7 bases at J, with 11 bases between. Germline assignment: CDR1 MNHEY and CDR2 SVGAGI. The CDR3 sequence is CASSSRSRNTIYF. The CDR3 bases are TGTGCCAGCAGTTCCCGTTCGAGGAACACCATATATTTT.

The V gene is TRBV1, the J gene TRBJ1-4; the table gives TRBD1 as D, unverified against the DNA. TRBV1 is labeled a pseudogene. The CDR3 length is 16 residues. CDR3 sequence (DNA): TGCACCAGCAGCCAAGAAGGGACAGTAGCGAAGGAAAAACTGTTTTTT. This encodes CTSSQEGTVAKEKLFF.

This clone was seen a handful of times. The junction shows a germline mismatch at one end, possibly a read error. This chain joins TRBV10-3 and TRBJ2-7, with D possibly matching TRBD1 (6 bases). The CDR3 spans 16 residues. Germline CDR1 reads ENHRY; CDR2 reads SYGVKD. This CDR3 is CASSSLTGLPPYEQYF. DNA for the CDR3: TGTGCCAGCAGTTCCCTGACAGGCTTACCCCCCTACGAGCAGTACTTC.

The J gene is TRBJ1-1, the V gene TRBV29-1; D perhaps matches TRBD1 (5 bases). The length of the CDR3 is 12 residues. Germline V gene sequence: CDR1 SQVTM, CDR2 ANQGSEA. V was shortened by 7 bases and J by 8 bases, with 17 bases between the two germline ends. In nucleotides, the CDR3 is TGCAGCGGATGGACCGGGGCGTTAGAAGCTTTCTTT. It yields the protein CSGWTGALEAFF.

The gene calls are TRBV19 and TRBJ2-6; D gene uncertain. CDR1 and CDR2 (germline): LNHDA, SQIVND (reference sequence). The V end was cut by 3 bases, the J end by 0 bases, with 9 bases between. This CDR3 has 16 residues. The CDR3 region is CASSIIPTSGANVLTF. Here the CDR3 DNA reads TGTGCCAGTAGTATTATCCCGACCTCTGGGGCCAACGTCCTGACTTTC.

The chain joins TRBV18 to TRBJ2-3; D not resolved. The CDR3 consists of 14 residues. V gave up 3 bases and J gave up 0 bases, with 7 bases separating them. Germline V gene lookup returns CDR1 KGHSH and CDR2 LQKENI. Written as DNA, the CDR3 is TGTGCCAGCTCACCCTCGACTAGCACAGATACGCAGTATTTT. Its protein is CASSPSTSTDTQYF. The complete variable domain, with remaining parts taken from reference TRBV18 and TRBJ2-3, reads NAGVMQNPRHLVRRRGQEARLRCSPMKGHSHVYWYRQLPEEGLKFMVYLQKENIIDESGMPKERFSAEFPKEGPSILRIQQVVRGDSAAYFCASSPSTSTDTQYFGPGTRLTVL.

The rearrangement links TRBV10-1 to TRBJ2-3, with 7 bases matching TRBD2. The CDR3 runs to 14 residues. V lost 6 bases to trimming and J lost 1 base; unmatched junction nucleotides: 4. Germline CDR1 is WNHNN and CDR2 is SYGVQD (reference sequence). Written as DNA, the CDR3 is TGCGCCAGCAGGGCTAGCGGTCGCACAGATACGCAGTATTTT. This sequence encodes CASRASGRTDTQYF.

A few counts support this clone. The V gene is TRBV7-9, the J gene TRBJ1-2, with a possible D match to TRBD1 (5 bases). The CDR3 totals 14 residues. Per the germline V gene, CDR1 is SEHNR and CDR2 is FQNEAQ (reference sequence). V shed 1 base and J shed 7 bases, with 13 bases lying between them. DNA of the CDR3: TGTGCCAGCAGCTTAGAACAGGTGGTCGGTGGCTACACCTTC. Its translation is CASSLEQVVGGYTF.

This rearrangement joins TRBV6-5 to TRBJ2-5; no reliable D call. Looked up from germline, CDR1 is MNHEY and CDR2 is SVGAGI. With 0 bases removed from V and 5 bases from J, the gap between germline ends came to 10 bases. The CDR3 is 14 residues long. The DNA for the CDR3 is TGTGCCAGCAGTTACTCCCCCGGCATGGAGACCCAGTACTTC. Encoded protein: CASSYSPGMETQYF.